This TCR beta chain was captured in a study of multiple sclerosis patients with progressive multifocal leukoencephalopathy. Time point here: 12 to 13 months of natalizumab therapy. Every listed patient previously received interferon beta; all PML patients were women. V was clipped by 2 bases and J by 4 bases, with 15 bases between them. The germline V gene has CDR1 SGHNT and CDR2 YYREEE (reference sequence). The CDR3 runs 16 residues. Sequencing was at survey level. Sequenced by immunoSEQ multiplex PCR; TCRdb stores in-frame clones only, minus some. The table lists 20,000 to 30,000 clones, 85% to 95% of them singletons.

J is TRBJ2-2 and V is TRBV5-4; a weak D match, TRBD1 (5 bases). The clonotype originates from a young man with multiple sclerosis. Sequencing used PBMCs, obtained from a patient treated with natalizumab. CDR3 in DNA: TGTGCCAGCAGCTTAGGAGTTCAGGGCGGCACCGGGGAGCTGTTTTTT. The encoded protein is CASSLGVQGGTGELFF.